This T cell receptor beta chain was identified during a study of shared clonotypes between healthy human individuals. Splitting the CD4+ cells yielded a CD45RA+ naive subset and a CD45RA-negative memory subset. Study-level results: Among non-shared clonotypes, generation probabilities were lower than among those shared by all four donors.

As to this clone: Antigen unknown.

Germline CDR1 reads MNHEY; CDR2 reads SVGAGI. V lost 7 bases to trimming and J lost 4 bases, with 10 bases between them. This CDR3 has 12 residues. The data were produced by immunoSEQ multiplex PCR, yet TCRdb's version contains in-frame clones alone and is incomplete. The sample has 2 million to 2.5 million clones, 90% to 95% seen once. This TCR derives from a man aged 18 to 29 in good health. Some clones in this sample may be carry-over from other donors' samples. Sequencing was performed on naive CD4+ T cells from PBMCs. The subset is: CD45RA+ positively selected. The chain carries TRBV6-5 and TRBJ1-1; tentatively, D is TRBD1 (5 bases). CDR3 sequence: CASTGQGTEAFF. Written as DNA, the CDR3 is TGTGCCAGCACAGGTCAGGGCACTGAAGCTTTCTTT.